The sequence of this T cell receptor beta chain was determined in a study of technical replicates of blood from four donors. Germline CDR1 and CDR2: MNHEY and SMNVEV (reference sequence). The CDR3 contains 14 residues. V gave up 4 bases and J gave up 6 bases, with 14 bases separating them. The protocol was immunoSEQ multiplex PCR, while the TCRdb copy is restricted to in-frame clones and leaves out a portion. The sample records tens of thousands of clones, around 94% being singletons. The rearrangement uses TRBV27 and TRBJ2-3, with D unclear. This TCR derives from a human donor in good health. Source material: T cells isolated from PBMCs. The CDR3 is CASSSLPVEDTQYF. CDR3 nucleotides: TGTGCCAGCAGTTCACTCCCAGTGGAGGATACGCAGTATTTT.